This TCR beta chain derives from a study of T-cell reconstitution after alpha-beta-depleted transplantation in children. Unique molecular identifiers were incorporated into the prepared TCRbeta library. MiXCR was run by TCRdb on the PCR reads, yielding one entry per CDR3 protein. The repertoire holds 250,000 to 300,000 distinct CDR3 sequences, with more than 8% as singletons. Trimming shortened V by 3 bases and J by 5 bases, and 11 bases separated the two germline ends. The CDR3 contains 13 residues. This sequence was found in a human donor who donated a stem cell graft to a child with SCID. This material consisted of PBMCs from the stem cell graft donor, taken from the stem cell graft. This chain uses TRBV12-3 or TRBV12-4 with TRBJ2-7; D perhaps matches TRBD1 (5 bases). DNA for the CDR3: TGTGCCAGCAGTTTCCCCAGGGCCAACGAGCAGTACTTC. Its translation is CASSFPRANEQYF.